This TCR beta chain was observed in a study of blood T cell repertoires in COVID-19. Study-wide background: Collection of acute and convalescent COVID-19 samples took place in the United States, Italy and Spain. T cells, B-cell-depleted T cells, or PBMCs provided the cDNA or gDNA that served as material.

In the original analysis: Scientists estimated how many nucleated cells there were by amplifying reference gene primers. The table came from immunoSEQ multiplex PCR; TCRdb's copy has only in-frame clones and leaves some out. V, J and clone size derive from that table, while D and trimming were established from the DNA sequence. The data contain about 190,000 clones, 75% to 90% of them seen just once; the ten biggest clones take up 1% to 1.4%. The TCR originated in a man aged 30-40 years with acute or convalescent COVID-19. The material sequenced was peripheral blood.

The CDR3, as DNA: TGTGCCAGCAGCTCCCCCCAGGCCCGGCAGTTCTTC. Translation gives CASSSPQARQFF. The chain is built from TRBV5-6 and TRBJ2-1; no definite D call. Per the germline V gene, CDR1 is SGHDT and CDR2 is YYEEEE. The CDR3 spans 12 residues. V dropped 3 bases and J dropped 12 bases, with 13 bases sitting between them.